This is a list of T cell receptor beta chains from one sample in a study of T-cell reconstitution after alpha-beta-depleted transplantation in children. TCRdb fed the PCR reads into MiXCR, producing one record per CDR3 protein. Altogether a few hundred thousand distinct CDR3 sequences are present, more than 20% being singletons, with the ten largest covering about 5%. The sequences come from PBMCs, mostly from graft donor cells, collected 360 days after TCRalphabeta/CD19-depleted stem cell transplant. Receptors were obtained from a female patient between 2 and 15 years old who had a stem cell transplant for congenital amegakaryocytic thrombocytopenia, so the T cells may come from the graft donor. The CDR3 runs from the conserved cysteine through the conserved F or W. Each record gives: D gene, clone size, V gene, J gene, CDR3 DNA, CDR3 protein. The D gene is left open where the match is weak. Size values are once, few and many counts, or a class for expanded clones, and some rows have none.

-	-	TRBV12-5	TRBJ2-1	TGTGCTAGTGGTTTGGTAATCAGGGGGGCAGGTGAGCAGTTCTTC	CASGLVIRGAGEQFF
TRBD2	-	TRBV7-2	TRBJ2-3	TGTGCCAGCAGCGCCTGGACTAGAAAGGATACGCAGTATTTT	CASSAWTRKDTQYF
-	-	TRBV19	TRBJ1-5	TGTGCCAGTAGTCACCAGGGACCGTATAATCAGCCCCAGCATTTT	CASSHQGPYNQPQHF
TRBD1	-	TRBV18	TRBJ2-7	TGTGCCAGCTCACCACCGGGGACAGGGACCGGGCTGCAGTACTTC	CASSPPGTGTGLQYF
-	few	TRBV4-2	TRBJ2-1	TGTGCCAGCAGCCCTTGGCAGGAGGGCCCAGTCAATGAGCAGTTCTTC	CASSPWQEGPVNEQFF
-	few	TRBV29-1	TRBJ2-3	TGCAGCGTTGGGAGGGGGTGGGTGACAGATACGCAGTATTTT	CSVGRGWVTDTQYF
TRBD1	-	TRBV6-2/TRBV6-3	TRBJ2-5	TGTGCCAGCAGTTGGGGACAGGGCGGAAAGACCCAGTACTTC	CASSWGQGGKTQYF
-	many	TRBV4-1	TRBJ2-1	TGCGCCAGCAGCTTACCTCTAGTTCGGAACAATGAGCAGTTCTTC	CASSLPLVRNNEQFF
-	few	TRBV25-1	TRBJ1-1	TGTGCCAGCAGTGAATGGGGGGGGGAAGCTTTCTTT	CASSEWGGEAFF
-	-	TRBV6-1	TRBJ2-3	TGTGCCAGCAGCCCCGGGACTCACACAGATACGCAGTATTTT	CASSPGTHTDTQYF